The TCR beta chain under discussion was sequenced for a study of blood T cell repertoires in COVID-19. Authors' analysis steps: Researchers report that nucleated cell counts were estimated from reference gene primer amplification. Measured with immunoSEQ multiplex PCR; TCRdb has only the in-frame clones, and not every one. V, J and clone size derive from that table, while D and trimming were established from the DNA sequence. The sample lists approximately 500,000 clones; less than 90% were seen once. Germline loops: CDR1 SEHNR, CDR2 FQNEAQ (reference sequence). After removal of 1 base from V and 0 bases from J, the junction contained 5 bases not matched to a gene. The CDR3 extends over 17 amino acids.

Sequenced input: peripheral blood. The TCR originated in a woman in her forties or fifties with COVID-19, enrolled during active disease. V gene TRBV7-9 combines with J gene TRBJ1-5; 8 nucleotides agree with TRBD1. The CDR3 protein is CASSLGETGVSNQPQHF. For the CDR3, the DNA is TGTGCCAGCAGCTTAGGAGAGACAGGGGTTAGCAATCAGCCCCAGCATTTT.